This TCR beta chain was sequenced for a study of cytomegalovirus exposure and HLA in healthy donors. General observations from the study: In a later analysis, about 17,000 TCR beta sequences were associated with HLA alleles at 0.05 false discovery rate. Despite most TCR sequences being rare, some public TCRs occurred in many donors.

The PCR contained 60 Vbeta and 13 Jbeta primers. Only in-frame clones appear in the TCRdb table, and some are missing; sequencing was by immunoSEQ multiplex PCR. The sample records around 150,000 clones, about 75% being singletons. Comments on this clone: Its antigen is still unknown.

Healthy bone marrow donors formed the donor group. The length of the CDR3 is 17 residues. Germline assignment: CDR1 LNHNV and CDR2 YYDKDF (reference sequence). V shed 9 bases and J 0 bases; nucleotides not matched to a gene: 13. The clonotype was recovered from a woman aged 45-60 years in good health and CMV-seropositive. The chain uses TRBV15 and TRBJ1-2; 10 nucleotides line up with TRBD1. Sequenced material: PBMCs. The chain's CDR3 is CATQPRDRGPSNYGYTF. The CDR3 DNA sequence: TGTGCCACTCAACCACGGGACAGGGGCCCATCTAACTATGGCTACACCTTC.